This T cell receptor (beta chain) was documented in a study of control samples from healthy donors and cancer patients. The repertoire was sequenced with immunoSEQ multiplex PCR; TCRdb's copy has only in-frame clones and lacks some. Seen in this sample are 150,000 to 200,000 clones; the ten most common clones hold roughly 2.2%. The V segment lost 6 bases and the J segment 3 bases; nucleotides outside the gene matches: 9. The germline V gene has CDR1 MDHEN and CDR2 SYDVKM. The CDR3 runs to 15 residues. The source is a woman aged 25 to 45 in good health. This chain uses TRBV28 with TRBJ1-1, with 8 bases identical to TRBD1. The source material was blood. CDR3 sequence (DNA): TGTGCCAGCAGGTTAGGACAGGGTAGGCACACTGAAGCTTTCTTT. Its translation: CASRLGQGRHTEAFF. Supplemented by reference TRBV28 and TRBJ1-1, the full variable domain reads DVKVTQSSRYLVKRTGEKVFLECVQDMDHENMFWYRQDPGLGLRLIYFSYDVKMKEKGDIPEGYSVSREKKERFSLILESASTNQTSMYLCASRLGQGRHTEAFFGQGTRLTVV.